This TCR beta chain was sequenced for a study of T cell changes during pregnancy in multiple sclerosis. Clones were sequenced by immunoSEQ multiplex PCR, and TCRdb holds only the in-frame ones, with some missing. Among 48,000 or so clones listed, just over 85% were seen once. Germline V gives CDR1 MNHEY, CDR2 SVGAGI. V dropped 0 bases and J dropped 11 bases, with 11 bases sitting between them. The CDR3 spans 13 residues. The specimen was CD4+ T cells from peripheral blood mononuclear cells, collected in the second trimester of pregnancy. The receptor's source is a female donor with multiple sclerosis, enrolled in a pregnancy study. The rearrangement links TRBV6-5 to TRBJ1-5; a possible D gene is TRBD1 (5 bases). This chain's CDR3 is CASSYSSGKAQHF. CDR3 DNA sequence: TGTGCCAGCAGTTACTCTTCAGGGAAAGCCCAGCATTTT.